The rows below give T cell receptor beta chains drawn from one sample of a study of T-cell reconstitution after alpha-beta-depleted transplantation in children. TCRdb itself ran the PCR reads through MiXCR, one entry per CDR3 protein. In the table there are some 350,000 distinct CDR3 sequences, 9% to 12% of which are singletons. The sequences come from PBMCs from the stem cell graft donor, collected from the stem cell graft. Source of these receptors: a human donor who donated a stem cell graft to a child with acute lymphoblastic leukemia. Each CDR3 is given with its conserved first and last residue. D genes are given only for firm matches. Some rows have no size entry. The others give once, few or many, or a class for an expanded clone.

clone_size d_call j_call v_call cdr3_aa cdr3_nt
many TRBD2 TRBJ2-1 TRBV3-1 CASSPSGASYNEQFF TGTGCCAGCAGCCCTAGCGGGGCTTCCTACAATGAGCAGTTCTTC
NA NA TRBJ2-2 TRBV7-9 CASSPTGGRPPGELFF TGTGCCAGCAGCCCTACCGGGGGACGACCCCCCGGGGAGCTGTTTTTT
few TRBD2 TRBJ2-5 TRBV2 CASSTTSGSQETQYF TGTGCCAGCAGCACGACTAGCGGCTCCCAAGAGACCCAGTACTTC
few NA TRBJ1-1 TRBV12-3/TRBV12-4 CASSSLRTMNTEAFF TGTGCCAGCAGTTCCCTAAGGACCATGAACACTGAAGCTTTCTTT
NA NA TRBJ1-5 TRBV4-3 CASSQDARGSVQPQHF TGCGCCAGCAGCCAAGACGCCAGGGGATCGGTTCAGCCCCAGCATTTT
many TRBD1 TRBJ1-2 TRBV29-1 CSVWRQGQGYTF TGCAGCGTCTGGAGACAGGGACAAGGCTACACCTTC
NA TRBD1 TRBJ2-5 TRBV20-1 CSARQGETQYF TGCAGTGCCAGACAGGGGGAGACCCAGTACTTC
NA NA TRBJ2-2 TRBV15 CATSRDQGQGGITGELFF TGTGCCACCAGCAGAGATCAAGGGCAGGGGGGGATCACCGGGGAGCTGTTTTTT
few NA TRBJ2-5 TRBV5-5 CASSARDGIQETQYF TGTGCCAGCAGCGCACGGGACGGAATCCAAGAGACCCAGTACTTC
few TRBD2 TRBJ2-1 TRBV4-1 CASSQDSGSNNEQFF TGCGCCAGCAGCCAAGATAGCGGGTCCAACAATGAGCAGTTCTTC
NA NA TRBJ1-3 TRBV5-1 CASRPDGDGNTIYF TGCGCCAGCAGACCGGACGGTGATGGAAACACCATATATTTT
few TRBD2 TRBJ2-3 TRBV7-2 CASSSGLAGPRTDTQYF TGTGCCAGCAGCTCGGGACTAGCGGGACCCCGGACAGATACGCAGTATTTT
few TRBD2 TRBJ2-7 TRBV20-1 CSAREAGSKQYF TGCAGTGCTAGAGAAGCGGGAAGTAAGCAGTACTTC
few NA TRBJ2-2 TRBV5-1 CASSLRLPRTGELFF TGCGCCAGCAGCTTAAGACTACCCCGGACCGGGGAGCTGTTTTTT
many NA TRBJ2-3 TRBV20-1 CSARSVGTDTQYF TGCAGTGCTAGAAGCGTAGGCACAGATACGCAGTATTTT
NA NA TRBJ1-1 TRBV6-2/TRBV6-3 CASLLVGGQAFF TGTGCCAGCCTTTTGGTGGGCGGTCAAGCTTTCTTT
NA NA TRBJ1-4 TRBV7-2 CASSFGTNEKLFF TGTGCCAGCAGCTTTGGGACTAATGAAAAACTGTTTTTT
many NA TRBJ1-4 TRBV9 CASSATEVGKLFF TGTGCCAGCAGCGCAACAGAGGTTGGGAAACTGTTTTTT
few NA TRBJ2-5 TRBV7-3 CASSRKGGETQYF TGTGCCAGCAGCAGAAAGGGGGGCGAGACCCAGTACTTC
few NA TRBJ1-1 TRBV29-1 CSGGGTNTEAFF TGCAGCGGAGGAGGAACCAACACTGAAGCTTTCTTT
NA NA TRBJ1-1 TRBV5-1 CASSLAESGVAFF TGCGCCAGCAGCTTGGCCGAGTCGGGTGTAGCTTTCTTT
NA TRBD2 TRBJ2-5 TRBV20-1 CSARDLLAGEETQYF TGCAGTGCTAGAGATCTGCTAGCGGGAGAGGAGACCCAGTACTTC
NA TRBD1 TRBJ1-2 TRBV28 CASRAGQGNINYGYTF TGTGCCAGCAGAGCGGGACAGGGGAACATTAACTATGGCTACACCTTC
NA TRBD2 TRBJ2-7 TRBV25-1 CASSGGTSGPYAQYF TGTGCCAGCAGTGGAGGGACTAGCGGACCCTACGCGCAGTACTTC
NA NA TRBJ2-1 TRBV14 CASTPRFFGIGREYNEQFF TGTGCCAGCACCCCGAGGTTTTTTGGGATTGGAAGGGAGTACAATGAGCAGTTCTTC